This T cell receptor beta chain was documented in a study of T cells in Graves' hyperthyroidism and ophthalmopathy. On the study more broadly: Blood was drawn when the patient was first diagnosed and still untreated.

TCR beta CDR3 regions were amplified from RNA. The study used the HTBI primer set for a first-round RT-PCR of the TCR CDR3. TCRdb itself ran the multiplex PCR reads through MiXCR, one entry per CDR3 protein. The table lists 270,000 or so distinct CDR3 sequences, around 15% of them singletons, with roughly 30% in the top ten. Uncontrolled infection, other autoimmune disease, pregnancy and lactation each barred patients from inclusion. The sample holds many counts of this clonotype. This CDR3 comprises 15 residues. J was trimmed by 3 bases and V by 4 bases; bases with no gene match: 4. Per germline, CDR1 KGHSH and CDR2 LQKENI.

Sequenced sample: blood. The sequence was collected from a woman between 50 and 59 years old with Graves' hyperthyroidism that later progressed to Graves' ophthalmopathy. The chain employs TRBV18 and TRBJ2-1; 9 bases match TRBD2. The CDR3 reads CASSLAGVIYNEQFF. In DNA, the CDR3 is TGTGCCAGCTCACTAGCGGGGGTTATCTACAATGAGCAGTTCTTC.